Listed below are T cell receptor beta chains from one sample, sequenced in a study of cytomegalovirus exposure and HLA in healthy donors. TCRdb keeps only in-frame clones here, not all; method: immunoSEQ multiplex PCR. The sample has 150,000 to 200,000 clones; under 95% are singletons. The sequenced material came from PBMCs. Receptors were obtained from a woman in her late teens or twenties in good health and CMV-seropositive. Both conserved end residues are part of each CDR3.

V gene: TRBV18
J gene: TRBJ2-7
CDR3 protein: CASSRQGETIYERYF

V gene: TRBV4-1
J gene: TRBJ1-5
CDR3 protein: CASSQGSDQPQHF

V gene: TRBV2
J gene: TRBJ2-1
CDR3 protein: CASSPGVNEQFF

V gene: TRBV19
J gene: TRBJ2-2
CDR3 protein: CASSISTTNTGELFF

V gene: TRBV18
J gene: TRBJ2-3
CDR3 protein: CASSPRRDTYTQYF

V gene: TRBV10-2
J gene: TRBJ2-3
CDR3 protein: CASKGTSGGSDTQYF

V gene: TRBV6-4
J gene: TRBJ2-2
CDR3 protein: CASSDKETGELFF

V gene: TRBV5-4
J gene: TRBJ1-1
CDR3 protein: CASSPQAGLGATEAFF

V gene: TRBV6-5
J gene: TRBJ2-7
CDR3 protein: CASSLSGGGSYEQYF

V gene: TRBV25-1
J gene: TRBJ2-1
CDR3 protein: CASSDPGLAGGHEQFF

V gene: TRBV19
J gene: TRBJ2-7
CDR3 protein: CASSAGEYEQYF

V gene: TRBV1
J gene: TRBJ2-1
CDR3 protein: CTSSQADCAGGEPYNEQFF

V gene: TRBV6-4
J gene: TRBJ2-3
CDR3 protein: CASSDSLGDTQYF

V gene: TRBV4-1
J gene: TRBJ1-1
CDR3 protein: CASSQDWGGWVEAFF

V gene: TRBV6-1
J gene: TRBJ2-1
CDR3 protein: CASSATNRGSYNEQFF

V gene: TRBV6-5
J gene: TRBJ1-2
CDR3 protein: CASSYQDSNYGYTF

V gene: TRBV2
J gene: TRBJ2-7
CDR3 protein: CASGGYEQYF

V gene: TRBV5-1
J gene: TRBJ2-7
CDR3 protein: CASSFKTGQGSHEQYF

V gene: TRBV27
J gene: TRBJ2-5
CDR3 protein: CASSLLGGQETQYF

V gene: TRBV28
J gene: TRBJ2-1
CDR3 protein: CASQTSGSHNEQFF

V gene: TRBV19
J gene: TRBJ2-5
CDR3 protein: CASSMRSASGAETQYF

V gene: TRBV7-2
J gene: TRBJ1-1
CDR3 protein: CASSLGRTGATEAFF

V gene: TRBV2
J gene: TRBJ2-7
CDR3 protein: CASSVTGAPYEQYF

V gene: TRBV7-2
J gene: TRBJ1-3
CDR3 protein: CASSLGSGPGNTIYF

V gene: TRBV19
J gene: TRBJ1-3
CDR3 protein: CASSPSGSGNTIYF

V gene: TRBV9
J gene: TRBJ1-1
CDR3 protein: CASSVEGTENTEAFF

V gene: TRBV28
J gene: TRBJ1-4
CDR3 protein: CASTHSAGDTNEKLFF

V gene: TRBV18
J gene: TRBJ2-6
CDR3 protein: CASSPLGLRLSGANVLTF

V gene: TRBV5-4
J gene: TRBJ1-1
CDR3 protein: CASSSGLGGRNTEAFF

V gene: TRBV6-5
J gene: TRBJ1-4
CDR3 protein: CASSFLQGTNEKLFF

V gene: TRBV5-1
J gene: TRBJ2-7
CDR3 protein: CASSSAGVQNEYF

V gene: TRBV27
J gene: TRBJ2-1
CDR3 protein: CASSLLGPNEQFF

V gene: TRBV5-1
J gene: TRBJ2-5
CDR3 protein: CASSLTSGGAGETQYF

V gene: TRBV5-8
J gene: TRBJ2-6
CDR3 protein: CASSPYLGLAGISGANVLTF

V gene: TRBV28
J gene: TRBJ2-5
CDR3 protein: CASSLASGRTQYF

V gene: TRBV4-1
J gene: TRBJ1-5
CDR3 protein: CASSQDLPGLVSQPQHF

V gene: TRBV10-2
J gene: TRBJ1-5
CDR3 protein: CASLPIWAGKSNQPQHF

V gene: TRBV5-1
J gene: TRBJ1-2
CDR3 protein: CASSLASGEGYGYTF

V gene: TRBV29-1
J gene: TRBJ1-1
CDR3 protein: CSVASSRLNTEAFF

V gene: TRBV6-6
J gene: TRBJ2-5
CDR3 protein: CASSLPVSTETQYF

V gene: TRBV5-4
J gene: TRBJ1-3
CDR3 protein: CASSLKSGGFFSGNTIYF

V gene: TRBV25-1
J gene: TRBJ2-1
CDR3 protein: CASSGGLANSYNEQFF

V gene: TRBV18
J gene: TRBJ1-3
CDR3 protein: CASSVDGSGNTIYF

V gene: TRBV6-4
J gene: TRBJ1-6
CDR3 protein: CASSEWSGSPLHF

V gene: TRBV9
J gene: TRBJ1-2
CDR3 protein: CASSGQINYGYTF